This T cell receptor beta chain was found in a study of blood T cell repertoires in COVID-19. CDR1 MNHEY and CDR2 SVGAGI come from the germline V gene. Trimming removed 0 bases at V and 6 bases at J, with 15 bases between. The CDR3 loop spans 16 amino acids. Methods used by the authors: By means of reference gene primer amplification, nucleated cell counts were estimated. Repertoires were generated with immunoSEQ multiplex PCR, while TCRdb's copy carries only in-frame clones and drops some. Clonal size and the V and J genes are those of that table, whereas D and trimming came from the DNA. There are about 200,000 clones in the sample; approximately 80% occur only once, and around 27% lies in the top ten. This clone came up once.

The sample consisted of peripheral blood. V usage is TRBV6-5 and J usage is TRBJ1-5; maybe TRBD1 (6 bases). This sequence was found in a man aged 40-55 years with acute or convalescent COVID-19. CDR3 DNA sequence: TGTGCCAGCAGTTACTCTAAACAGGGCGGGGGTCAGCCCCAGCATTTT. The encoded protein is CASSYSKQGGGQPQHF.